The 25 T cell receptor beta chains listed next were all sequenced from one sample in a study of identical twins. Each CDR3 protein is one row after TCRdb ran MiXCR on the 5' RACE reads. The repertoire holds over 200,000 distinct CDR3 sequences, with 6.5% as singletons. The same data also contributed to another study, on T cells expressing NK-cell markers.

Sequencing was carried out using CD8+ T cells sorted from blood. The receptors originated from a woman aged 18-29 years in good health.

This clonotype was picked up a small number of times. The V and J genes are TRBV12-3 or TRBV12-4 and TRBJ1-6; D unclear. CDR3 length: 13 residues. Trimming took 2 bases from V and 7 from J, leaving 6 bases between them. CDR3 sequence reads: CASSLSLNSPLHF. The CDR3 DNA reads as TGTGCCAGCAGTTTATCCCTCAATTCACCCCTCCACTTT.

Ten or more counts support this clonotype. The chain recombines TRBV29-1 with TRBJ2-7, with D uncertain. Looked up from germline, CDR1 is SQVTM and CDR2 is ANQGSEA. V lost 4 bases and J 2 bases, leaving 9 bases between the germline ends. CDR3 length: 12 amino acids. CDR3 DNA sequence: TGCAGCGTTGTTGGCGAAACCTACGAGCAGTACTTC. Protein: CSVVGETYEQYF.

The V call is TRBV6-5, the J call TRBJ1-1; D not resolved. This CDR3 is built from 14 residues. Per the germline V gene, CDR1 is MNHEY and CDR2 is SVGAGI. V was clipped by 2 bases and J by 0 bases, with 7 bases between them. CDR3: CASSYKQMNTEAFF. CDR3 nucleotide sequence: TGTGCCAGCAGTTACAAGCAAATGAACACTGAAGCTTTCTTT.

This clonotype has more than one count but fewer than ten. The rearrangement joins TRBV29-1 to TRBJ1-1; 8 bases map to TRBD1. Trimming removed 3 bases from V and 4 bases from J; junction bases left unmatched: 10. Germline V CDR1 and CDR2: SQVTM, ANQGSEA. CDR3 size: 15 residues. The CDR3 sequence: CSVEIGQGAGTEAFF. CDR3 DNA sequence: TGCAGCGTTGAGATTGGGCAGGGGGCAGGCACTGAAGCTTTCTTT. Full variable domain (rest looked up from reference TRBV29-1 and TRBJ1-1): SAVISQKPSRDICQRGTSLTIQCQVDSQVTMMFWYRQQPGQSLTLIATANQGSEATYESGFVIDKFPISRPNLTFSTLTVSNMSPEDSSIYLCSVEIGQGAGTEAFFGQGTRLTVV.

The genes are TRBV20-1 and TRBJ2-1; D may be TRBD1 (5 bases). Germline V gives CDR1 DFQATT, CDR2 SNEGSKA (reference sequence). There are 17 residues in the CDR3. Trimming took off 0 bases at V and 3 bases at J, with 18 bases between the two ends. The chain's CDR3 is CSARDMADPRDYNEQFF. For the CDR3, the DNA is TGCAGTGCTAGAGATATGGCAGACCCCAGGGACTACAATGAGCAGTTCTTC.

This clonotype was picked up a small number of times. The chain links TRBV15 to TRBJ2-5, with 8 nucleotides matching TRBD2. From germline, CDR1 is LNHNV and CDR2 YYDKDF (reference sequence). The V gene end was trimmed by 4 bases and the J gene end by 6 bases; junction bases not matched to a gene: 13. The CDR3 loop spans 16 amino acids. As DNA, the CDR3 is TGTGCCACCAGCACTTCCTGGAGGGCTAGCGGGCAGACCCAGTACTTC. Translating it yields CATSTSWRASGQTQYF. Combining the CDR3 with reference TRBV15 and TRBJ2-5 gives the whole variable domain DAMVIQNPRYQVTQFGKPVTLSCSQTLNHNVMYWYQQKSSQAPKLLFHYYDKDFNNEADTPDNFQSRRPNTSFCFLDIRSPGLGDTAMYLCATSTSWRASGQTQYFGPGTRLLVL.

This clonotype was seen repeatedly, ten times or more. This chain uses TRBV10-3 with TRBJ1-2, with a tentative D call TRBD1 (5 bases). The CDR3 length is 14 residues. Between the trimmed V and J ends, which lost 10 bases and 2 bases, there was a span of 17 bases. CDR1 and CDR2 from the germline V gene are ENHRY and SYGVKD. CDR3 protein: CATDRDGGNYGYTF. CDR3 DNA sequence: TGTGCCACAGACCGGGACGGGGGGAACTATGGCTACACCTTC.

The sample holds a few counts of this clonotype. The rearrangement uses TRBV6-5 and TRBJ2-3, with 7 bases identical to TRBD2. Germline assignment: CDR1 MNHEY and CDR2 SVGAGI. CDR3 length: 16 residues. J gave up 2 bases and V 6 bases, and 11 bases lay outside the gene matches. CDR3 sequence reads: CASSYGGRGFTDTQYF. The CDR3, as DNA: TGTGCCAGCAGCTACGGGGGGAGAGGTTTCACAGATACGCAGTATTTT.

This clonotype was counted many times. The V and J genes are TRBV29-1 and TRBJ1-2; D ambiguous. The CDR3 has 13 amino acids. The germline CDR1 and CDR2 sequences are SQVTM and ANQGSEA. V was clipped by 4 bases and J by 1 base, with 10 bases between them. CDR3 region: CSVVSADNYGYTF. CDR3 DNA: TGCAGCGTTGTTTCAGCGGATAACTATGGCTACACCTTC.

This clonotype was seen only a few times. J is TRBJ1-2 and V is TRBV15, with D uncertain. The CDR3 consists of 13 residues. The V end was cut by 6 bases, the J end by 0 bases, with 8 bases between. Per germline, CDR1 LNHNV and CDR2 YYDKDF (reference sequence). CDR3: CATSSTTNYGYTF. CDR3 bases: TGTGCCACCAGTTCGACAACTAACTATGGCTACACCTTC.

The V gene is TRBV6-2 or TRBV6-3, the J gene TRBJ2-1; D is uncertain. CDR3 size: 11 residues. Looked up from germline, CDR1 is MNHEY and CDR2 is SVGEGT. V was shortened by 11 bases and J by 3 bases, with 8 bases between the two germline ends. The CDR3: CAAESYNEQFF. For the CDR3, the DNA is TGTGCCGCAGAGAGCTACAATGAGCAGTTCTTC.

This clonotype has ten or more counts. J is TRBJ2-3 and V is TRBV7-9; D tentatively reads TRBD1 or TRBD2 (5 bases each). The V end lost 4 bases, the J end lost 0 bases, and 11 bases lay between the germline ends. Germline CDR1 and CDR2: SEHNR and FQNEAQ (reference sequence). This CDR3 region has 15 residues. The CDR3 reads CASSSPGLSTDTQYF. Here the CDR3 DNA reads TGTGCCAGCAGCTCACCGGGGCTAAGCACAGATACGCAGTATTTT.

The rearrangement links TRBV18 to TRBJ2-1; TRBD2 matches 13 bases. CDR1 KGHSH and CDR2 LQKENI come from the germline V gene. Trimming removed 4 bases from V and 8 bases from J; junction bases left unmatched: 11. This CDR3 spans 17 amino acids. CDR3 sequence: CASSLSTSGRLLDEQFF. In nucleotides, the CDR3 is TGTGCCAGCTCACTCTCGACTAGCGGGAGGTTGTTGGATGAGCAGTTCTTC. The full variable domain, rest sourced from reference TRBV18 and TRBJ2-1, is NAGVMQNPRHLVRRRGQEARLRCSPMKGHSHVYWYRQLPEEGLKFMVYLQKENIIDESGMPKERFSAEFPKEGPSILRIQQVVRGDSAAYFCASSLSTSGRLLDEQFFGPGTRLTVL.

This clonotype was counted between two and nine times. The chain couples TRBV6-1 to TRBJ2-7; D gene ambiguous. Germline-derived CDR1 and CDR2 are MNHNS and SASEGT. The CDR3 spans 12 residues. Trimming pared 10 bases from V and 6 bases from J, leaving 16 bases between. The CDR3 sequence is CAIKGDPREQYF. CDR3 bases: TGTGCCATCAAGGGCGACCCCCGCGAGCAGTACTTC.

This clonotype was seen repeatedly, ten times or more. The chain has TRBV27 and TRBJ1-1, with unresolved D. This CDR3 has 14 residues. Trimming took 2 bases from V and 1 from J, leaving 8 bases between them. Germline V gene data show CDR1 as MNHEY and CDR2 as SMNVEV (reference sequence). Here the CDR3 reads CASSLQLPNTEAFF. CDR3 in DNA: TGTGCCAGCAGTTTACAGCTGCCGAACACTGAAGCTTTCTTT.

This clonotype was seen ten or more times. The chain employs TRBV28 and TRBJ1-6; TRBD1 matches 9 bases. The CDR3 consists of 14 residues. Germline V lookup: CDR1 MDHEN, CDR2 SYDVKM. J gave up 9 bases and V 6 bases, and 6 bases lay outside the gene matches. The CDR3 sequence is CASSNGQGSSPLHF. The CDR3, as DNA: TGTGCCAGCAGCAATGGACAGGGGTCTTCACCCCTCCACTTT.

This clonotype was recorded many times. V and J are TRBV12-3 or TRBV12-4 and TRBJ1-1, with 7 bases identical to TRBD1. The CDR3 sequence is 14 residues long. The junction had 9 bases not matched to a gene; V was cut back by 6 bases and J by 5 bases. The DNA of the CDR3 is TGTGCCAGCAGCCGACAGGGACGGGAGACTGAAGCTTTCTTT. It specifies CASSRQGRETEAFF.

The chain's CDR3 is CASSLRLAGGTANTGELFF. In nucleotides, the CDR3 is TGTGCCAGCAGCCTCCGACTAGCGGGGGGGACCGCGAACACCGGGGAGCTGTTTTTT. The V call is TRBV5-6, the J call TRBJ2-2; 14 nucleotides agree with TRBD2. The CDR3 is 19 amino acids. Trimming at V came to 4 bases and at J to 0 bases, leaving 8 bases not matched to a gene. Per germline, CDR1 SGHDT and CDR2 YYEEEE. The variable domain in full, with the rest retrieved from reference TRBV5-6 and TRBJ2-2, is DAGVTQSPTHLIKTRGQQVTLRCSPKSGHDTVSWYQQALGQGPQFIFQYYEEEERQRGNFPDRFSGHQFPNYSSELNVNALLLGDSALYLCASSLRLAGGTANTGELFFGEGSRLTVL.

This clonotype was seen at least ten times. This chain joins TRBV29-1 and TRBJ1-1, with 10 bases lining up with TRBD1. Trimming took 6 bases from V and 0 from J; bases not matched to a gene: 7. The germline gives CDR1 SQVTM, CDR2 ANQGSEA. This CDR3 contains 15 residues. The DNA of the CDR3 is TGCAGCGTCGGGGGGACAGGGGCGATGAACACTGAAGCTTTCTTT. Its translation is CSVGGTGAMNTEAFF.

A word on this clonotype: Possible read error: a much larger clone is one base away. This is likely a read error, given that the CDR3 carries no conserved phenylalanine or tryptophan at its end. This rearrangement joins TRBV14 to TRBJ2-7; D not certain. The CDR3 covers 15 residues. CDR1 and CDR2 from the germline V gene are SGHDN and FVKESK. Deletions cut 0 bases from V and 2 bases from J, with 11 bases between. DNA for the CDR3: TGTGCCAGCAGCCAAGAGGCAGCCCTTGCCTACGAGCAGTACTCC. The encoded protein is CASSQEAALAYEQYS.

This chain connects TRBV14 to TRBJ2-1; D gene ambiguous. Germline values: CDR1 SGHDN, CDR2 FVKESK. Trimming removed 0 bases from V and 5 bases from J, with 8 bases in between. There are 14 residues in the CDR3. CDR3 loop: CASSQDSGHNEQFF. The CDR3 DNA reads TGTGCCAGCAGCCAAGATAGTGGCCACAATGAGCAGTTCTTC.

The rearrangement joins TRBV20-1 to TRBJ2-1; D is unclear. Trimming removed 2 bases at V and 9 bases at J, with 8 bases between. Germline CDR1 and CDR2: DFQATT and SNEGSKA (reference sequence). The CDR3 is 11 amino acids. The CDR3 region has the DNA TGCAGTGCTAGACTTCGCGGTGAGCAGTTCTTC. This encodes CSARLRGEQFF.

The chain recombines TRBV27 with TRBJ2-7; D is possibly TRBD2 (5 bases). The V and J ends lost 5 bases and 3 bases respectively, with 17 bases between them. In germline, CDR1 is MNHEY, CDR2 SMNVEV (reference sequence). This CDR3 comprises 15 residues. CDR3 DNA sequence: TGTGCCAGCAGTGCCATGACCCCGGGAATCTACGAGCAGTACTTC. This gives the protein CASSAMTPGIYEQYF.

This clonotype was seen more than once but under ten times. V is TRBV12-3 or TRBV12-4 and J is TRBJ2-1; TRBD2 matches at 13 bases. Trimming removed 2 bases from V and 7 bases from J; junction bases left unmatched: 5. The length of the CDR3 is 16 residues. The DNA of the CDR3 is TGTGCCAGCAGTTTAAGGGGACTAGCGGGGTTAAATGAGCAGTTCTTC. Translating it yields CASSLRGLAGLNEQFF.

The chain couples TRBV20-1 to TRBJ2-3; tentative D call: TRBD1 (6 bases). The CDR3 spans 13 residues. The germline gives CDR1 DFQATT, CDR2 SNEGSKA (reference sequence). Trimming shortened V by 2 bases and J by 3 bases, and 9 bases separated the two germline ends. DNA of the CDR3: TGCAGTGCTAGAAACAGGGAAACAGATACGCAGTATTTT. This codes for CSARNRETDTQYF.